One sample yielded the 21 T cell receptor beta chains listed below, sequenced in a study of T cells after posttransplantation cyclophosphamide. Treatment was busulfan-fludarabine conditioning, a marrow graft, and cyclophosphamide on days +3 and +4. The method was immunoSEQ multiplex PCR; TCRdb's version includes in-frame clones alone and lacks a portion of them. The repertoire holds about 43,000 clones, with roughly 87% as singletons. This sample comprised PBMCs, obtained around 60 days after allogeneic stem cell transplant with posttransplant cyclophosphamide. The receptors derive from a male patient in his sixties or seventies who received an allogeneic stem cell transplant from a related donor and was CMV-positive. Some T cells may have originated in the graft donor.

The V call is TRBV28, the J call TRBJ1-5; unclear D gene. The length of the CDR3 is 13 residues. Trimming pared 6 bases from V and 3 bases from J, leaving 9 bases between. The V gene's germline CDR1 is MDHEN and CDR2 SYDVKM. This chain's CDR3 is CASRQGLNQPQHF. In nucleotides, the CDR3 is TGTGCCAGCAGACAAGGACTCAATCAGCCCCAGCATTTT.

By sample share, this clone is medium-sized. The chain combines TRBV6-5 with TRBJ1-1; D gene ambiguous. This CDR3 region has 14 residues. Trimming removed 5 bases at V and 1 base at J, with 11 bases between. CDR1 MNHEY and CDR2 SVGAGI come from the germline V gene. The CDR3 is CASSIVSRNTEAFF. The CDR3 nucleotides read TGTGCCAGCAGTATAGTTAGTAGGAACACTGAAGCTTTCTTT.

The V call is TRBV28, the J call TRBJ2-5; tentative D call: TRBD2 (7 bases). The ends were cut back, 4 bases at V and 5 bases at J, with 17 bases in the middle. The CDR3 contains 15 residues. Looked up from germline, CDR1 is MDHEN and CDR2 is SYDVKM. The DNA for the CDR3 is TGTGCCAGCAGTTCAGGAGGGGGGGCGAGGGAGACCCAGTACTTC. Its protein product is CASSSGGGARETQYF.

CDR3 residues: CAISELLQRGTEAFF. The CDR3 DNA reads TGTGCCATCAGTGAGCTTCTCCAAAGGGGCACTGAAGCTTTCTTT. This chain links TRBV10-3 with TRBJ1-1; D may be TRBD1 (5 bases). The germline V gene encodes CDR1 ENHRY and CDR2 SYGVKD. CDR3 length: 15 amino acids. Trimming stripped 2 bases from V and 4 bases from J, with 14 bases between.

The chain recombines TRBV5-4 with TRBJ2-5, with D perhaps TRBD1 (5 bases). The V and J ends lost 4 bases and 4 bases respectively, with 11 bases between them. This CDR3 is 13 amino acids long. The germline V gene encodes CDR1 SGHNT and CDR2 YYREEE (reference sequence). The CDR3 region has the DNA TGTGCCAGCAGCAGAGCAGGGTCAGAGACCCAGTACTTC. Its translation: CASSRAGSETQYF. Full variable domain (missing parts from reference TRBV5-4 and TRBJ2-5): ETGVTQSPTHLIKTRGQQVTLRCSSQSGHNTVSWYQQALGQGPQFIFQYYREEENGRGNFPPRFSGLQFPNYSSELNVNALELDDSALYLCASSRAGSETQYFGPGTRLLVL.

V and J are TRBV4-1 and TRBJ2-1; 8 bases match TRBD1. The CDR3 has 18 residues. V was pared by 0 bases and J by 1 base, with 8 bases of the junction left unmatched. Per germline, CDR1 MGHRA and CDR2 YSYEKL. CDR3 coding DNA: TGCGCCAGCAGCCAAGATTCCACCGGGACAGGTTCCTACAATGAGCAGTTCTTC. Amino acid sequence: CASSQDSTGTGSYNEQFF.

DNA for the CDR3: TGTGCCAGCAGATTCCTGGGACAGTCCAATGAGCAGTTCTTC. Translated: CASRFLGQSNEQFF. The V call is TRBV6-5, the J call TRBJ2-1; TRBD1 agrees at 7 bases. V shed 6 bases, J shed 6 bases, and the junction held 8 bases outside the gene matches. The length of the CDR3 is 14 residues. Germline V gene data show CDR1 as MNHEY and CDR2 as SVGAGI.

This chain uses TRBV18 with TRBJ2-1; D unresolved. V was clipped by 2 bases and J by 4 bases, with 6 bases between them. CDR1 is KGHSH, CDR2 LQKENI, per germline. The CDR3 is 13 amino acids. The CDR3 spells CASSPALYNEQFF. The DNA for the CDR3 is TGTGCCAGCTCACCAGCACTGTACAATGAGCAGTTCTTC.

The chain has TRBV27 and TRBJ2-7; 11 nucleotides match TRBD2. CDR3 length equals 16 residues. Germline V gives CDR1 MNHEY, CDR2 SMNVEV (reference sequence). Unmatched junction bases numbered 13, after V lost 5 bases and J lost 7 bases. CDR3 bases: TGTGCCAGCAGTAGTTATATAGCGGGGGGGCCGATTGAGCAGTACGTC. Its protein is CASSSYIAGGPIEQYV.

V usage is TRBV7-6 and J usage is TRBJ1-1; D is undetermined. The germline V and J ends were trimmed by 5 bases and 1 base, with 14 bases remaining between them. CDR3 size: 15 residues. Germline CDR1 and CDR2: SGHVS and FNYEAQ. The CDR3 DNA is TGTGCCAGCAGCCCCTGGACTTCCCGGAACACTGAAGCTTTCTTT. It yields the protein CASSPWTSRNTEAFF.

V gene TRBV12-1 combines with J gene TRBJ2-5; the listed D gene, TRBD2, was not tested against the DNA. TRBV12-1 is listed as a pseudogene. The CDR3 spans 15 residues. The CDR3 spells CASSLPGGRGETQYF. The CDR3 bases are TGTGCCAGCAGCCTCCCGGGGGGGCGAGGGGAGACCCAGTACTTC.

The CDR3 sequence is CSVNRGPYEQYV. DNA for the CDR3: TGCAGCGTTAACAGGGGTCCCTACGAGCAGTACGTC. The rearrangement uses TRBV29-1 and TRBJ2-7; 7 nucleotides match TRBD1. With V trimmed by 5 bases and J by 2 bases, 3 bases remained unmatched. The CDR3 covers 12 residues. In germline, CDR1 is SQVTM, CDR2 ANQGSEA.

The CDR3 DNA reads TGTGCCAGCAGCTCCAGCAGGGGGCCGAAACCATACCAAGAGACCCAGTACTTC. Translating it yields CASSSSRGPKPYQETQYF. The chain carries TRBV11-3 and TRBJ2-5; 8 nucleotides line up with TRBD1. The germline gives CDR1 SGHNT, CDR2 YENEEA. The CDR3 covers 18 residues. V shed 4 bases and J 0 bases; nucleotides not matched to a gene: 13.

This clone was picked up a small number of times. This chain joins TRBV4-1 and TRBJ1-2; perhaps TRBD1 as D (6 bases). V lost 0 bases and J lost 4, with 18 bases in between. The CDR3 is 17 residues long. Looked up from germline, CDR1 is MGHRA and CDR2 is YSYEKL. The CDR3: CASSQEGGRTASYGYTF. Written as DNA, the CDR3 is TGCGCCAGCAGCCAAGAAGGCGGCAGGACAGCCTCCTATGGCTACACCTTC.

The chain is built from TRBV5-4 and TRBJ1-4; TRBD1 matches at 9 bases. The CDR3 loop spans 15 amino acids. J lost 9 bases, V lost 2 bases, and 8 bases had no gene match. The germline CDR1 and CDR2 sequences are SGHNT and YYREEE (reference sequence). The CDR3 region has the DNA TGTGCCAGCAGCTTCTCCGGGACAGGGTTTAAAAAACTGTTTTTT. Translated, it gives CASSFSGTGFKKLFF.

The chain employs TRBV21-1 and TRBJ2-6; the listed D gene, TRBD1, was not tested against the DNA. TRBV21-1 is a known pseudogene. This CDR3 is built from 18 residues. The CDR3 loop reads CASSNGWGQTSGANVLTF. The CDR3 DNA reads TGTGCCAGCAGCAATGGGTGGGGACAGACCTCTGGGGCCAACGTCCTGACTTTC.

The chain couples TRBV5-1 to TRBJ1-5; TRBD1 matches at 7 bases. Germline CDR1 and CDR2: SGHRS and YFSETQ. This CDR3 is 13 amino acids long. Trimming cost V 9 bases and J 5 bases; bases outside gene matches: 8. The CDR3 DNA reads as TGCGCCACCAGGGACAGCCCCGATCAGCCCCAGCATTTT. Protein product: CATRDSPDQPQHF.

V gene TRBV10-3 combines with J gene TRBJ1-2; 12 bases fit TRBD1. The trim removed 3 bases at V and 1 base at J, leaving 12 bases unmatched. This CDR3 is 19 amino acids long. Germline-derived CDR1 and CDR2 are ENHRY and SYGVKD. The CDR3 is CAISEIPGDRGRLNYGYTF. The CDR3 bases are TGTGCCATCAGTGAAATCCCAGGGGACAGGGGGCGACTTAACTATGGCTACACCTTC.

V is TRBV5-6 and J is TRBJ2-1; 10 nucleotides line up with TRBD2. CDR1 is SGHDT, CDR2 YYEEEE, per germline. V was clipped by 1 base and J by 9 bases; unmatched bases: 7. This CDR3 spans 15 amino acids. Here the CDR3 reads CASSLIAGGQFEQFF. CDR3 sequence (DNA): TGTGCCAGCAGCTTGATAGCGGGGGGTCAATTTGAGCAGTTCTTC.

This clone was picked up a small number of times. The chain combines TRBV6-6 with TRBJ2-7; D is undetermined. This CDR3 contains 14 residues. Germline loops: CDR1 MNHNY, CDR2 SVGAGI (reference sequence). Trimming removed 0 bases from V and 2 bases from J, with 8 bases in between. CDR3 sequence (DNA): TGTGCCAGCAGTTACTCGCGGCCGGCCTACGAGCAGTACTTC. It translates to CASSYSRPAYEQYF.

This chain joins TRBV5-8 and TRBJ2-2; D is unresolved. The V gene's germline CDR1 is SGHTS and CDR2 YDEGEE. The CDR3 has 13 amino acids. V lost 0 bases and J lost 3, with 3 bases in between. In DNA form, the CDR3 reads TGTGCCAGCAGCTTGGACTACACCGGGGAGCTGTTTTTT. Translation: CASSLDYTGELFF.